The source of this T cell receptor (beta chain) is a study of Graves' ophthalmopathy and Graves' hyperthyroidism. Study context: At initial diagnosis, peripheral blood was obtained, and this preceded any treatment. Study-level points and caveats: Ophthalmopathy versus stable hyperthyroidism: 13-signature model gave under 90% sensitivity, less than 83% specificity.

Amplification of TCR beta CDR3 regions used RNA transcripts. The first round was an RT-PCR with HTBI primers, and the second round was a multiplex PCR. Each CDR3 protein is one row after TCRdb ran MiXCR on the multiplex PCR reads. The repertoire has hundreds of thousands of distinct CDR3 sequences, 22% of them found once; the top ten carry roughly 7.4%. Stable hyperthyroidism meant no ophthalmopathy within 18 months of follow-up. Researchers turned away patients with other autoimmune diseases, uncontrolled infections, pregnancy or lactation. This clonotype was recorded at least ten times. Its antigen is still unknown. From germline, CDR1 is LNHDA and CDR2 SQIVND (reference sequence). Trimming at V came to 10 bases and at J to 9 bases, leaving 18 bases not matched to a gene. CDR3 size: 16 residues.

The material sequenced was peripheral blood. J is TRBJ1-6 and V is TRBV19; the match to TRBD1 covers 7 bases. The TCR sequence derives from a woman aged 18-30 years with stable Graves' hyperthyroidism. Some clones in this sample may be carry-over from other donors' samples. For the CDR3, the DNA is TGTGCCACAAAAATAACAGGGGAAGAATATTCTTCACCCCTCCACTTT. Protein: CATKITGEEYSSPLHF.